The rows below give T cell receptor beta chains drawn from one sample of a study of shared clonotypes between healthy human individuals. Generated by immunoSEQ multiplex PCR, the TCRdb table keeps only in-frame clones and is missing some. The data contain fewer than 1.8 million clones, less than 99% of them singletons. The source material was naive CD4+ T cells sorted from blood. The receptor source for this set is a man aged 30-40 years in good health. Both conserved end residues are part of each CDR3. The order of the fields is J gene, V gene, clone size, D gene, CDR3 protein, CDR3 DNA. A D gene is named only where the DNA matches it firmly. Where a row states a size, it is once, few, many or the class of an expanded clone; other rows omit it.

j_call: TRBJ2-1
v_call: TRBV2
clone_size: once
d_call: TRBD1
cdr3_aa: CASRRTGINNEQFF
cdr3_nt: TGTGCCAGCAGAAGGACAGGGATCAACAATGAGCAGTTCTTC

j_call: TRBJ2-7
v_call: TRBV30
clone_size: once
d_call: -
cdr3_aa: CAWRTSTYEQYF
cdr3_nt: TGTGCCTGGAGGACGAGCACCTACGAGCAGTACTTC

j_call: TRBJ2-6
v_call: TRBV5-1
clone_size: -
d_call: -
cdr3_aa: CASSSRGGEKRAGANVLTF
cdr3_nt: TGCGCCAGCAGCTCCAGGGGCGGGGAAAAGCGGGCTGGGGCCAACGTCCTGACTTTC

j_call: TRBJ2-3
v_call: TRBV4-1
clone_size: -
d_call: -
cdr3_aa: CASSQVFSTDTQYF
cdr3_nt: TGCGCCAGCAGCCAAGTATTTAGCACAGATACGCAGTATTTT

j_call: TRBJ2-7
v_call: TRBV9
clone_size: -
d_call: TRBD1
cdr3_aa: CASSADRDRPSYEQYF
cdr3_nt: TGTGCCAGCAGCGCCGACCGGGACAGACCTTCCTACGAGCAGTACTTC

j_call: TRBJ1-4
v_call: TRBV5-6
clone_size: once
d_call: TRBD1
cdr3_aa: CASSLTGFGEKLFF
cdr3_nt: TGTGCCAGCAGCCTGACAGGGTTCGGCGAAAAACTGTTTTTT

j_call: TRBJ2-7
v_call: TRBV5-1
clone_size: -
d_call: TRBD1
cdr3_aa: CASSPGQGNYEQYF
cdr3_nt: TGCGCCAGCAGTCCAGGACAGGGTAACTACGAGCAGTACTTC

j_call: TRBJ1-5
v_call: TRBV4-1
clone_size: -
d_call: -
cdr3_aa: CASSQPTGAGYNQPQHF
cdr3_nt: TGCGCCAGCAGCCAACCTACCGGCGCGGGTTACAATCAGCCCCAGCATTTT

j_call: TRBJ2-7
v_call: TRBV28
clone_size: -
d_call: TRBD1
cdr3_aa: CASSLEGQGAYEQYF
cdr3_nt: TGTGCCAGCAGTTTAGAGGGACAGGGAGCCTACGAGCAGTACTTC

j_call: TRBJ1-5
v_call: TRBV5-5
clone_size: -
d_call: TRBD1
cdr3_aa: CASSLTWTGFPSAPQHF
cdr3_nt: TGTGCCAGCAGCTTGACCTGGACAGGGTTCCCTTCGGCGCCCCAGCATTTT

j_call: TRBJ2-2
v_call: TRBV19
clone_size: -
d_call: -
cdr3_aa: CASSSSWAAGELFF
cdr3_nt: TGTGCCAGTAGTAGCTCATGGGCGGCCGGGGAGCTGTTTTTT

j_call: TRBJ2-3
v_call: TRBV19
clone_size: -
d_call: TRBD2
cdr3_aa: CASSIASGSTDTQYF
cdr3_nt: TGTGCCAGTAGTATTGCTAGCGGGAGTACAGATACGCAGTATTTT

j_call: TRBJ2-5
v_call: TRBV19
clone_size: -
d_call: -
cdr3_aa: CASKGETQYF
cdr3_nt: TGTGCCAGTAAAGGAGAGACCCAGTACTTC

j_call: TRBJ2-3
v_call: TRBV9
clone_size: -
d_call: TRBD2
cdr3_aa: CASSVTSGEGTDTQYF
cdr3_nt: TGTGCCAGCAGCGTGACTAGCGGGGAAGGGACAGATACGCAGTATTTT

j_call: TRBJ2-7
v_call: TRBV4-3
clone_size: -
d_call: -
cdr3_aa: CASSQDKGRGEQYF
cdr3_nt: TGCGCCAGCAGCCAAGATAAGGGGCGCGGCGAGCAGTACTTC

j_call: TRBJ2-2
v_call: TRBV5-1
clone_size: -
d_call: -
cdr3_aa: CASKSSGYTGELFF
cdr3_nt: TGCGCCAGCAAGTCGAGCGGGTACACCGGGGAGCTGTTTTTT

j_call: TRBJ2-7
v_call: TRBV15
clone_size: -
d_call: -
cdr3_aa: CATSPLTGLGGEQYF
cdr3_nt: TGTGCCACCTCTCCCCTCACAGGGTTGGGGGGCGAGCAGTACTTC

j_call: TRBJ2-3
v_call: TRBV9
clone_size: -
d_call: TRBD2
cdr3_aa: CASSALPPSGRATDTQYF
cdr3_nt: TGTGCCAGCAGCGCCTTACCTCCTAGCGGGAGAGCGACAGATACGCAGTATTTT

j_call: TRBJ1-5
v_call: TRBV4-1
clone_size: once
d_call: TRBD1
cdr3_aa: CASSQKLKRQGGQPQHF
cdr3_nt: TGCGCCAGCAGCCAAAAGCTGAAGCGCCAGGGGGGTCAGCCCCAGCATTTT

j_call: TRBJ1-5
v_call: TRBV28
clone_size: -
d_call: -
cdr3_aa: CASGSSNQPQHF
cdr3_nt: TGTGCCAGCGGGTCGAGCAATCAGCCCCAGCATTTT

j_call: TRBJ2-1
v_call: TRBV9
clone_size: -
d_call: TRBD1
cdr3_aa: CASTAGTGVAYNEQFF
cdr3_nt: TGTGCCAGCACGGCCGGGACAGGGGTGGCCTACAATGAGCAGTTCTTC

j_call: TRBJ2-1
v_call: TRBV2
clone_size: -
d_call: TRBD2
cdr3_aa: CASSEYVTSGSYEQFF
cdr3_nt: TGTGCCAGCAGTGAATACGTGACTAGCGGGAGTTATGAGCAGTTCTTC

j_call: TRBJ2-3
v_call: TRBV18
clone_size: -
d_call: -
cdr3_aa: CASSPRLETQYF
cdr3_nt: TGTGCCAGCTCCCCGCGACTCGAAACGCAGTATTTT

j_call: TRBJ2-7
v_call: TRBV5-4
clone_size: -
d_call: -
cdr3_aa: CASSSLTAISYEQYF
cdr3_nt: TGTGCCAGCAGCTCGTTGACAGCCATCTCCTACGAGCAGTACTTC

j_call: TRBJ1-5
v_call: TRBV6-5
clone_size: -
d_call: -
cdr3_aa: CASSYGQGSNQPQHF
cdr3_nt: TGTGCCAGCAGTTACGGGCAGGGAAGCAATCAGCCCCAGCATTTT

j_call: TRBJ1-4
v_call: TRBV5-1
clone_size: -
d_call: -
cdr3_aa: CASSLEGLATNEKLFF
cdr3_nt: TGCGCCAGCAGCTTGGAAGGGCTCGCAACTAATGAAAAACTGTTTTTT

j_call: TRBJ2-7
v_call: TRBV6-5
clone_size: -
d_call: -
cdr3_aa: CASRSRDGGYEQYF
cdr3_nt: TGTGCCAGCAGATCCCGGGACGGGGGATACGAGCAGTACTTC